This T cell receptor (beta chain) was captured in a study of CXCR3-negative and CXCR3-positive naive CD8 T cells. Study findings and constraints: Memory CD8+ cells had much lower diversity, and both naive subsets had comparably high diversity. Memory cells showed distinct TRBV-TRBJ patterns, while the two naive subsets matched.

The TRB cDNA libraries were prepared by 5' RACE with UMI labels. After re-calling the 5' RACE reads, TCRdb lists one entry per CDR3 protein, DNA absent. The sample totals approximately 83,000 distinct CDR3 sequences; its top ten clones hold approximately 1.5%. CDR1 SGHVS and CDR2 FQNEAQ come from the germline V gene. This CDR3 contains 17 residues. Per CD8+ T cell subset, triplicate sorts of fewer than 350,000 cells each were done. Regarding this clonotype: Its antigen remains unknown.

Sequenced sample: naive CXCR3- CD8+ T cells from blood. Sample subset: CD45RO-CCR7+CD27+CD95- naive CD8+ T cells lacking CXCR3 (TNR3-). J is TRBJ2-1 and V is TRBV7-8; TCRdb indicates TRBD1, and absent DNA this call remains unverified. The sequence derives from a human donor in good health. Some clones in this sample may be carry-over from other donors' samples. The CDR3 spells CASSPATGGAPSDEQFF.